Listed below are T cell receptor beta chains from one sample, sequenced in a study of PD-L1 blockade in urothelial cancer. Measured with immunoSEQ multiplex PCR; TCRdb has only the in-frame clones, and not every one. The table lists some 35,000 clones, 75% to 95% of them singletons, with 8.3% in the top ten. Source: PBMCs, taken around atezolizumab (anti-PD-L1) treatment. The receptor set was obtained from a man between 65 and 79 years old with urothelial cancer. Each CDR3 is given with its conserved first and last residue.

J gene | V gene | CDR3 protein
TRBJ2-1 | TRBV15 | CATSRKLDHSYNEQFF
TRBJ2-7 | TRBV28 | CASTPGSSYEQYF
TRBJ2-7 | TRBV28 | CASSLPGQISYEQYF
TRBJ2-1 | TRBV30 | CAWSPVDRTWFGNEQFF
TRBJ1-1 | TRBV28 | CASSLSGTTNTEAFF
TRBJ2-1 | TRBV7-3 | CASSVAGGPVDEQFF
TRBJ2-7 | TRBV19 | CASRPVGGSTYEQYF
TRBJ2-3 | TRBV27 | CASSRKSGLAVGLTDTQYF
TRBJ2-7 | TRBV19 | CASSTVLAGAEQYF
TRBJ2-3 | TRBV5-6 | CASSLGELRLAKDTQYF